This TCR beta chain was recovered during a study of T cell repertoires in cytomegalovirus infection. Turning to the study itself: Peptides in the study included HLA-C-restricted and HLA-B-restricted CMV epitopes. From public TCR beta signatures came an indication of both CMV infection and matching HLA type.

The sample holds a few counts of this clonotype. Its antigen is still unknown. Via MiXCR, TCRdb re-called the reads, giving one row per CDR3 protein. The data contain fewer than 1,000,000 distinct CDR3 sequences, approximately 31% of them seen just once; the ten biggest clones take up over 10%. The germline V gene has CDR1 SGHAT and CDR2 FQNNGV. Trimming took 5 bases from V and 0 from J; bases not matched to a gene: 16. The CDR3 is 18 amino acids. Sequencing was performed on cultured CD8+ T cells from PBMCs, taken from culture after CMV antigen stimulation. The clonotype comes from a human donor in good health (CMV status not recorded). Some clones in this sample may be carry-over from other donors' samples. The chain has TRBV11-2 and TRBJ2-7; 7 bases line up with TRBD1. CDR3 amino acids: CASSRLWVETGSSYEQYF. The DNA of the CDR3 is TGTGCCAGCAGCCGCTTATGGGTCGAGACAGGGAGCTCCTACGAGCAGTACTTC.